The 9 T cell receptor beta chains below were found in one sample sequenced in a study of OX40 agonist ivuxolimab in advanced cancers. The assay was immunoSEQ multiplex PCR, and TCRdb's table has in-frame clones only and misses some. This sample has approximately 45,000 clones, with roughly 94% found just once. The sample in question was CD4+ or CD8+ T cells sorted from blood, obtained in a trial of the OX40 agonist ivuxolimab. The receptors were gathered from an adult with an advanced solid tumor such as melanoma, head and neck, liver or kidney cancer.

The table lists this clone with a count of one. The rearrangement uses TRBV9 and TRBJ2-3, with D possibly TRBD2 on 5 matching bases. CDR1 and CDR2 (germline): SGDLS, YYNGEE. This CDR3 contains 14 residues. V was pared by 3 bases and J by 2 bases, with 10 bases between. The CDR3 spells CASSARGYTDTQYF. The CDR3 region has the DNA TGTGCCAGCAGCGCCCGGGGATACACAGATACGCAGTATTTT.

This clone was seen once. V gene TRBV27 combines with J gene TRBJ2-7; 8 bases are a match to TRBD1. The CDR3 is 15 residues long. Germline V lookup: CDR1 MNHEY, CDR2 SMNVEV (reference sequence). V gave up 5 bases and J gave up 1 base; unmatched junction bases: 7. The CDR3 loop is CASSPGTGFSYEQYF. The CDR3 nucleotides are TGTGCCAGCAGTCCCGGGACAGGCTTTTCCTACGAGCAGTACTTC.

V is TRBV2 and J is TRBJ2-5, with 8 bases lining up with TRBD1. Losses at the gene ends were 3 bases for V and 1 base for J; bases not matched to a gene: 7. This CDR3 is built from 16 residues. Germline CDR1 SNHLY, CDR2 FYNNEI. The CDR3 DNA is TGTGCCAGCAGTGAGGAGAGGACAGGGTTCCAAGAGACCCAGTACTTC. Protein sequence: CASSEERTGFQETQYF.

The chain employs TRBV6-6 and TRBJ1-2; D might be TRBD1 (6 bases). V lost 4 bases and J 2 bases, leaving 17 bases between the germline ends. CDR3 length equals 16 residues. Germline lookup yields CDR1 MNHNY and CDR2 SVGAGI (reference sequence). This CDR3 is CASSLRGGPSNYGYTF. CDR3 coding DNA: TGTGCCAGCAGTTTGCGAGGGGGTCCCTCGAACTATGGCTACACCTTC.

The rearrangement links TRBV5-1 to TRBJ2-7; 9 bases line up with TRBD2. V shed 5 bases and J 4 bases; nucleotides not matched to a gene: 4. In germline, CDR1 is SGHRS, CDR2 YFSETQ. This CDR3 spans 13 amino acids. The CDR3 reads CASSLTSGYEQYF. DNA for the CDR3: TGCGCCAGCAGTCTGACTAGCGGATACGAGCAGTACTTC.

The chain combines TRBV7-8 with TRBJ2-3; 7 nucleotides line up with TRBD2. Germline V lookup: CDR1 SGHVS, CDR2 FQNEAQ. The CDR3 is 15 residues long. V was clipped by 2 bases and J by 1 base; unmatched bases: 3. This CDR3 is CASSLLAARTDTQYF. The CDR3 DNA reads TGTGCCAGCAGCTTACTAGCGGCCCGCACAGATACGCAGTATTTT.

CDR3 protein: CASSVEVGASYNEQFF. DNA for the CDR3: TGTGCCAGCAGCGTAGAGGTGGGAGCATCCTACAATGAGCAGTTCTTC. The genes are TRBV9 and TRBJ2-1; tentative D call: TRBD2 (5 bases). Trimming pared 0 bases from V and 1 base from J, leaving 11 bases between. The CDR3 loop spans 16 amino acids. Germline V gives CDR1 SGDLS, CDR2 YYNGEE.

This sequence joins TRBV6-5 and TRBJ1-5, with 8 bases that match TRBD1. The junction had 2 bases not matched to a gene; V was cut back by 6 bases and J by 7 bases. This CDR3 has 12 amino acids. From germline, CDR1 is MNHEY and CDR2 SVGAGI. DNA of the CDR3: TGTGCCAGCAGGACAGGGGAGCAGCCCCAGCATTTT. Its protein product is CASRTGEQPQHF.

The chain joins TRBV11-3 to TRBJ1-1; D perhaps matches TRBD1 (6 bases). The germline V gene has CDR1 SGHNT and CDR2 YENEEA. Deletions cut 4 bases from V and 11 bases from J, with 14 bases between. The CDR3 is 12 amino acids. The CDR3 spells CASSWGQSGAFF. The CDR3 DNA reads TGTGCCAGCAGCTGGGGACAATCTGGCGCTTTCTTT.